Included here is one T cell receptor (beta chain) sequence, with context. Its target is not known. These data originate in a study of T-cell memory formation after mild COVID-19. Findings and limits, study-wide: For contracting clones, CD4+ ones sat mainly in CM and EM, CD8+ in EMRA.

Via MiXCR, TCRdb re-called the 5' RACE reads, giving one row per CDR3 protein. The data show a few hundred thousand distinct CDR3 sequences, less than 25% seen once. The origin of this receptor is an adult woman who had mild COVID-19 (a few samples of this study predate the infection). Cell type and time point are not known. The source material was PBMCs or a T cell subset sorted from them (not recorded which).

The CDR3, as DNA: TGTGCCAGCAGCCCCGGGGGTCCCGGACTGAACACCGGGGAGCTGTTTTTT. Translation gives CASSPGGPGLNTGELFF. The V gene is TRBV7-9, the J gene TRBJ2-2, with a weak D call TRBD2 (6 bases). The germline V gene encodes CDR1 SEHNR and CDR2 FQNEAQ (reference sequence). This CDR3 contains 17 residues. The V gene lost 5 bases and the J gene lost 1 base, with 17 bases spanning the gap.